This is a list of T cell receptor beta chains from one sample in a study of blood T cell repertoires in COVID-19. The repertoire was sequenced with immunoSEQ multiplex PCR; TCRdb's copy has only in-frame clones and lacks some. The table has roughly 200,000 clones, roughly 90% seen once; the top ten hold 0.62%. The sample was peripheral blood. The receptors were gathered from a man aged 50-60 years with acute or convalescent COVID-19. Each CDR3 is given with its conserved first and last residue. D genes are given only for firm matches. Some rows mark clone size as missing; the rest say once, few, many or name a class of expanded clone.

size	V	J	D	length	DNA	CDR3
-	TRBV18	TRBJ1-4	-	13	TGTGCCAGCTCACCAGGGCGCCGTCCTGAACTGTTTTTT	CASSPGRRPELFF
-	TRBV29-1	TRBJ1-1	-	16	TGCAGCGTTGAAGCTCGGGCTCCACAGGGGAACACTGAAGCTTTCTTT	CSVEARAPQGNTEAFF
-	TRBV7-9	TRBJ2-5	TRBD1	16	TGTGCCAGCAGCTTGTGGGACAGGGACCCCCAAGAGACCCAGTACTTC	CASSLWDRDPQETQYF
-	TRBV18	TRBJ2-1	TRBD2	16	TGTGCCAGCTCGTACCTAGCGGGGATCTTCTACAATGAGCAGTTCTTC	CASSYLAGIFYNEQFF
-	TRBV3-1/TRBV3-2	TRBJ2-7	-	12	TGTGCCAGCAGCCAAGGAGCCTACGAGCAGTACTTC	CASSQGAYEQYF
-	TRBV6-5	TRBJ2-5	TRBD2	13	TGTGCCAGCAGTTTCGCGGGAGGAGAGACCCAGTACTTC	CASSFAGGETQYF
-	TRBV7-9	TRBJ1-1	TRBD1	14	TGTGCCAGCAGCTTAGGGACAGGGAACACTGAAGCTTTCTTT	CASSLGTGNTEAFF
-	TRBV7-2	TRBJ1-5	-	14	TGTGCCAGCAGCTTGCGAGCCCTCGGAGAGCCCCAGCATTTT	CASSLRALGEPQHF
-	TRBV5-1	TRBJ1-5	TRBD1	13	TGCGCCAGCAGCACAGGGGGGGGACAGCCCCAGCATTTT	CASSTGGGQPQHF
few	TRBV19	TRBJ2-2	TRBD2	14	TGTGCCAGTTCCCCGTGGGGGGGGAACGGGGAGCTGTTTTTT	CASSPWGGNGELFF
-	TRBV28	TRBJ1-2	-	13	TGTGCCAGCAGGCTGCTGGCTGACTATGGCTACACCTTC	CASRLLADYGYTF
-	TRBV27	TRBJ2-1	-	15	TGTGCCAGCAGTTTAGGGCGGGCCACATACAATGAGCAGTTCTTC	CASSLGRATYNEQFF
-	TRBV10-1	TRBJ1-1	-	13	TGCGCCAGCACCCCGCGCCTGAACACTGAAGCTTTCTTT	CASTPRLNTEAFF
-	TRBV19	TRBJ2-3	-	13	TGTGCCAGTAGTACTCTAGCGTTAGATACGCAGTATTTT	CASSTLALDTQYF
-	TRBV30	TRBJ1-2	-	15	TGTGCCTGGAGTCCCAACCTCGACGCGGACTATGGCTACACCTTC	CAWSPNLDADYGYTF
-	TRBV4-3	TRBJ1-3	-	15	TGCGCCAGCAGCCAAGATCCGAGCTCTGGAAACACCATATATTTT	CASSQDPSSGNTIYF
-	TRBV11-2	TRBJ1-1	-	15	TGTGCCAGCAGCTTAGGAGGGAGTTCGGGTACTGAAGCTTTCTTT	CASSLGGSSGTEAFF
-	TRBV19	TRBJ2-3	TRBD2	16	TGTGCCAGTAGTCTCCGCACGACTAGCGGGACGGGGTCGCAGTATTTT	CASSLRTTSGTGSQYF
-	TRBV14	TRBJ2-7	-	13	TGTGCCAGCAGCCAAGTTCGTACCTACGAGCAGTACTTC	CASSQVRTYEQYF
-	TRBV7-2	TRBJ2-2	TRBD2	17	TGTGCCAGCAGCTCAGAACGGGGGGTCCCGAACACCGGGGAGCTGTTTTTT	CASSSERGVPNTGELFF
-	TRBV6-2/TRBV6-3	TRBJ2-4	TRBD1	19	TGTGCCAGCAGTTACCGGGGACAGGCCTCCGTTCTAGCCAAAAACATTCAGTACTTC	CASSYRGQASVLAKNIQYF
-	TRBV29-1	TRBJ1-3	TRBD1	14	TGCAGCATTTCTACAGGGGTGACTGGAAACACCATATATTTT	CSISTGVTGNTIYF
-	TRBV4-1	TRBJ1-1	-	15	TGCGCCAGCAGTGACCGGGACAAGATGAACACTGAAGCTTTCTTT	CASSDRDKMNTEAFF
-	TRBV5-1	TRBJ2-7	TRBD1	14	TGCGCCAGCAGCTCCGGACAGGGCTTCAACGAGCAGTACTTC	CASSSGQGFNEQYF
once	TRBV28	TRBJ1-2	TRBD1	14	TGTGCCAGCGGGGGACAGGGGGCAAGGAATGGCTACACCTTC	CASGGQGARNGYTF
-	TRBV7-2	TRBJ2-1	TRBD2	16	TGTGCCAGCAGTAGACTAGCGGCCAGCTCCTACAATGAGCAGTTCTTC	CASSRLAASSYNEQFF
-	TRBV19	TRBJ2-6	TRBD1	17	TGTGCCAGTACCGACGGACAGGCGAACACTGGGGCCAACGTCCTGACTTTC	CASTDGQANTGANVLTF
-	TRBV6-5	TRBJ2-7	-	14	TGTGCCAGCAGTCGGATCGGGAGCTCCTACGAGCAGTACTTC	CASSRIGSSYEQYF
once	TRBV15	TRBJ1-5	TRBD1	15	TGTGCCACCAGCGGGGACAGGGGGCGAGGTCAGCCCCAGCATTTT	CATSGDRGRGQPQHF
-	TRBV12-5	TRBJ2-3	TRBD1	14	TGTGCTAGTGGATCGACAGGGGGCGCAGATACGCAGTATTTT	CASGSTGGADTQYF
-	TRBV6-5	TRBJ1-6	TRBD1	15	TGTGCCAGCAGTCCGACAGGGTCCTATAATTCACCCCTCCACTTT	CASSPTGSYNSPLHF
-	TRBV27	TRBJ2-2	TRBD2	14	TGTGCCAGCAGTTTAGCGGGGGGTAATCGGGAGCTGTTTTTT	CASSLAGGNRELFF